The 20 T cell receptor beta chains below come from one sample, sequenced in a study of cytomegalovirus exposure and HLA in healthy donors. The study ran its PCR with 60 Vbeta and 13 Jbeta primers. Generated by immunoSEQ multiplex PCR, the TCRdb table keeps only in-frame clones and is missing some. This sample's table has tens of thousands of clones. Sequencing was carried out using PBMCs. These receptors were obtained from a man in his forties in good health and CMV-seronegative.

V gene TRBV4-1 combines with J gene TRBJ2-1; maybe TRBD1 (6 bases). Germline V gene lookup returns CDR1 MGHRA and CDR2 YSYEKL. This CDR3 spans 16 amino acids. The germline V and J ends were trimmed by 1 base and 4 bases, with 14 bases remaining between them. This chain's CDR3 is CASSQGIQGDYNEQFF. CDR3 coding DNA: TGCGCCAGCAGCCAAGGGATACAGGGAGATTACAATGAGCAGTTCTTC.

The chain uses TRBV7-2 and TRBJ2-7; perhaps TRBD2 as D (5 bases). The CDR3 contains 13 residues. Germline CDR1 is SGHTA and CDR2 is FQGNSA. V was clipped by 0 bases and J by 5 bases, with 8 bases between them. The CDR3 loop is CASSLAPGNEQYF. The CDR3 bases are TGTGCCAGCAGCTTAGCGCCGGGGAACGAGCAGTACTTC.

V gene TRBV6-5 combines with J gene TRBJ2-7; no clear D gene. The germline V gene encodes CDR1 MNHEY and CDR2 SVGAGI. This CDR3 region has 12 residues. V was pared by 1 base and J by 7 bases, with 8 bases between. The chain's CDR3 is CASSYFACEQYF. In nucleotides, the CDR3 is TGTGCCAGCAGTTACTTCGCGTGTGAGCAGTACTTC.

The chain joins TRBV6-4 to TRBJ2-3; no clear D gene. Germline lookup yields CDR1 MRHNA and CDR2 SNTAGT. The CDR3 spans 15 residues. Trimming took 5 bases from V and 1 from J, leaving 13 bases between them. The CDR3 sequence: CASSRSEVGTDTQYF. The CDR3 DNA sequence: TGTGCCAGCAGTAGAAGCGAGGTGGGCACAGATACGCAGTATTTT.

The chain is built from TRBV7-2 and TRBJ2-7, with D hard to call. V gave up 3 bases and J gave up 0 bases, with 9 bases separating them. Germline V gene sequence: CDR1 SGHTA, CDR2 FQGNSA. The CDR3 totals 14 residues. The DNA for the CDR3 is TGTGCCAGCAGCTTGGGCAGGATCTCCTACGAGCAGTACTTC. Amino acids: CASSLGRISYEQYF.

The chain employs TRBV6-5 and TRBJ2-5; 7 bases are shared with TRBD1. The CDR3 consists of 16 residues. The trim removed 0 bases at V and 3 bases at J, leaving 7 bases unmatched. Germline CDR1 MNHEY, CDR2 SVGAGI. This CDR3 is CASSYSREGTEETQYF. CDR3 nucleotides: TGTGCCAGCAGTTACTCGAGAGAAGGGACAGAAGAGACCCAGTACTTC.

V usage is TRBV5-6 and J usage is TRBJ2-7; 7 bases are a match to TRBD1. Per the germline V gene, CDR1 is SGHDT and CDR2 is YYEEEE. The length of the CDR3 is 14 residues. V was pared by 4 bases and J by 5 bases, with 9 bases of the junction left unmatched. The CDR3: CASSTRQGRNEQYF. For the CDR3, the DNA is TGTGCCAGCAGCACAAGACAGGGCCGAAACGAGCAGTACTTC. Full variable domain (remainder filled in from reference TRBV5-6 and TRBJ2-7): DAGVTQSPTHLIKTRGQQVTLRCSPKSGHDTVSWYQQALGQGPQFIFQYYEEEERQRGNFPDRFSGHQFPNYSSELNVNALLLGDSALYLCASSTRQGRNEQYFGPGTRLTVT.

J is TRBJ2-1 and V is TRBV25-1, with 15 nucleotides matching TRBD2. CDR3 size: 16 residues. The germline CDR1 and CDR2 sequences are MGHDK and SYGVNS. V dropped 4 bases and J dropped 9; count of bases not matched to a gene: 7. In DNA, the CDR3 is TGTGCCAGCAGTGGGACTAGCGGGAGGGCCCTTAGTGAGCAGTTCTTC. It yields the protein CASSGTSGRALSEQFF.

The chain recombines TRBV19 with TRBJ1-5, with TRBD1 as a possible D gene (6 bases). V was clipped by 5 bases and J by 0 bases, with 20 bases between them. The length of the CDR3 is 18 residues. The V gene's germline CDR1 is LNHDA and CDR2 SQIVND (reference sequence). Here the CDR3 reads CASSVGTPTRYSNQPQHF. The CDR3 DNA reads TGTGCCAGTAGTGTCGGGACACCCACACGTTATAGCAATCAGCCCCAGCATTTT.

This rearrangement joins TRBV11-3 to TRBJ1-1, with D unresolved. Germline assignment: CDR1 SGHNT and CDR2 YENEEA. Trimming removed 0 bases at V and 7 bases at J, with 6 bases between. This CDR3 is built from 12 residues. The CDR3: CASSLEGSEAFF. The CDR3 DNA follows: TGTGCCAGCAGCTTAGAGGGCAGTGAAGCTTTCTTT.

The V gene is TRBV6-1, the J gene TRBJ1-3; D gene uncertain. There are 13 residues in the CDR3. Germline V gives CDR1 MNHNS, CDR2 SASEGT. V dropped 11 bases and J dropped 0 bases, with 11 bases sitting between them. The CDR3 spells CAVRWASGNTIYF. The CDR3 region has the DNA TGTGCCGTAAGGTGGGCCTCTGGAAACACCATATATTTT.

CDR3 amino acids: CAWSVRDNQPQHF. CDR3 coding DNA: TGTGCCTGGAGTGTACGAGACAATCAGCCCCAGCATTTT. V gene TRBV30 combines with J gene TRBJ1-5; no firm D call. V shed 0 bases and J shed 3 bases, with 6 bases lying between them. The CDR3 consists of 13 residues. CDR1 is GTSNPN and CDR2 is SVGIG in the germline V gene (reference sequence). Full variable domain (remainder filled in from reference TRBV30 and TRBJ1-5): SQTIHQWPATLVQPVGSPLSLECTVEGTSNPNLYWYRQAAGRGLQLLFYSVGIGQISSEVPQNLSASRPQDRQFILSSKKLLLSDSGFYLCAWSVRDNQPQHFGDGTRLSIL.

This chain joins TRBV4-2 and TRBJ1-5; 7 nucleotides agree with TRBD1. The junction had 0 bases not matched to a gene; V was cut back by 0 bases and J by 4 bases. CDR1 LGHNA and CDR2 YNFKEQ come from the germline V gene. The CDR3 is made up of 14 amino acids. CDR3 in amino acids: CASSQEQGNQPQHF. In nucleotides, the CDR3 is TGTGCCAGCAGCCAAGAACAGGGGAATCAGCCCCAGCATTTT.

The rearrangement joins TRBV6-1 to TRBJ1-1; no definite D call. CDR1 is MNHNS, CDR2 SASEGT, per germline. The CDR3 runs 16 residues. V was shortened by 0 bases and J by 1 base, with 12 bases between the two germline ends. CDR3 sequence reads: CASSEAQIGENTEAFF. CDR3 nucleotides: TGTGCCAGCAGTGAAGCCCAAATCGGGGAGAACACTGAAGCTTTCTTT.

The rearrangement joins TRBV4-2 to TRBJ2-1, with D tentatively TRBD1 (6 bases). Germline V gene sequence: CDR1 LGHNA, CDR2 YNFKEQ. Deletions cut 1 base from V and 4 bases from J, with 17 bases between. The CDR3 has 17 amino acids. The CDR3 reads CASSQVGLGQHYNEQFF. The CDR3 DNA reads TGTGCCAGCAGCCAAGTCGGCTTAGGACAGCATTACAATGAGCAGTTCTTC.

The chain links TRBV18 to TRBJ1-5; 7 bases map to TRBD1. The CDR3 is 14 amino acids. The V gene's germline CDR1 is KGHSH and CDR2 LQKENI. With 1 base clipped from V and 9 bases from J, the junction kept 6 bases outside the gene matches. Here the CDR3 reads CASSPQGDSPPQHF. The CDR3 nucleotides read TGTGCCAGCTCACCACAGGGGGACAGCCCGCCCCAGCATTTT. Complete variable domain (other parts from reference TRBV18 and TRBJ1-5): NAGVMQNPRHLVRRRGQEARLRCSPMKGHSHVYWYRQLPEEGLKFMVYLQKENIIDESGMPKERFSAEFPKEGPSILRIQQVVRGDSAAYFCASSPQGDSPPQHFGDGTRLSIL.

The rearrangement uses TRBV12-5 and TRBJ1-1, with D perhaps matching TRBD1 (5 bases). V lost 0 bases and J 1 base, leaving 12 bases between the germline ends. The CDR3 extends over 16 amino acids. The germline V gene has CDR1 LGHNT and CDR2 FRNRAP. Here the CDR3 DNA reads TGTGCTAGTGGTTTGGTAATCGGGGGGTCGAACACTGAAGCTTTCTTT. It specifies CASGLVIGGSNTEAFF.

This chain uses TRBV29-1 with TRBJ2-7; 8 bases map to TRBD2. Germline V CDR1 and CDR2: SQVTM, ANQGSEA. The V and J ends lost 3 bases and 0 bases, in that order; junction bases with no gene match: 7. The CDR3 has 15 amino acids. The CDR3 protein is CSVEGTSGSSYEQYF. The CDR3 DNA follows: TGCAGCGTTGAGGGCACTAGCGGAAGCTCCTACGAGCAGTACTTC.

This rearrangement joins TRBV30 to TRBJ2-5, with 7 bases lining up with TRBD1. The CDR3 is made up of 15 amino acids. V shed 3 bases, J shed 5 bases, and the junction held 12 bases outside the gene matches. The V gene's germline CDR1 is GTSNPN and CDR2 SVGIG (reference sequence). CDR3 residues: CAWRRGTAALETQYF. For the CDR3, the DNA is TGTGCCTGGAGAAGGGGGACAGCTGCTTTGGAGACCCAGTACTTC.

The chain links TRBV27 to TRBJ2-7; perhaps TRBD1 as D (6 bases). V shed 3 bases and J shed 0 bases, with 12 bases lying between them. CDR1 and CDR2 (germline): MNHEY, SMNVEV (reference sequence). There are 15 residues in the CDR3. CDR3 in amino acids: CASSLGWDTSYEQYF. Written as DNA, the CDR3 is TGTGCCAGCAGTTTGGGATGGGACACCTCCTACGAGCAGTACTTC.